The source of this T cell receptor beta chain is a study of blood T cell repertoires in COVID-19 (dated by TCRdb to 2018 to 2020). Study-wide context: Collaborator samples came from the United States, Italy and Spain and covered acute and convalescent phases of COVID-19. The material from the prospective study consisted of cDNA or gDNA derived from T cells, B-cell-depleted T cells, or PBMCs. The dataset comprised deeply sampled blood TCRbeta repertoires from subjects exposed to, actively infected with, or recovered from COVID-19. The repertoires were released in a freely available public database intended as a resource for research on the immune response to SARS-CoV-2. Samples were obtained from the ongoing ImmuneRACE study (first 160 participants) and from roughly 1,300 subjects provided by 6 global collaborators. Nearly every sample came with metadata listing a de-identified subject ID, COVID-19 status, age in years and sex. HLA class I and class II types, where available, came from metadata supplied by the sample provider rather than from assay-based typing. General findings and caveats noted by the study authors: Clinical and demographic metadata were provided uncurated, with the amount varying by source and participant.

In Seattle, one collaborating source enrolled patients while the infection was active and tracked those patients longitudinally over the course of disease. The collaborating institutions used their own protocols to collect whole blood in K2EDTA tubes. Collaborator samples were shipped for TCRbeta analysis as frozen whole blood, isolated PBMCs, or DNA extracted from either sample type. With respect to this clone: The antigen it binds to is not known. There are no base qualities to consult, and no much larger clone falls within one base.

From a lookup of the germline V gene (reference sequence), CDR1 and CDR2 are SEHNR and FQNEAQ. The germline V end is reduced by 5 bases and the J end by 2 bases; junction bases left unmatched: 9. Taken from cysteine to phenylalanine, the CDR3 has 15 residues. CDR3 DNA only is kept here, 45 bases in frame from base 1. TCRbeta CDR3 regions were amplified from genomic DNA using the immunoSEQ Assay, a bias-controlled multiplex PCR. Turning to the authors' computational methods: The number of nucleated cells in each sample was estimated from the amplification of reference gene primers within the assay. To quantify the absolute abundance of each unique TCRbeta CDR3 rearrangement, sequence reads were collapsed and filtered. Productive Simpson clonality was computed per sample as the square root of Simpson's diversity index over productive rearrangements. The immuneACCESS repertoire file appears here via TCRdb, limited to in-frame rearrangements. These files lack a portion of the clones; in checked studies, under half of the deficit traces to unresolved V genes, and the cause of the others is not known. V, J and clone size are those of that table, while D and trimming were read from the DNA. The sample has about 160,000 clones on record, just under 90% of them singletons. The ten largest clones take up around 10% of the sample.

The chain couples TRBV7-9 to TRBJ2-7, with 7 bases aligning to TRBD1. The sequencing sample was made of peripheral blood. The sequence derives from a woman in her 70s with COVID-19, enrolled during active disease. The DNA sequence follows: TGTGCCAGCAGCCCGAAAGACAGGGTCCCCTACGAGCAGTACTTC. This is translated as CASSPKDRVPYEQYF.